A single sample is the source of the 18 T cell receptor beta chains below, sequenced in a study of blood T cell repertoires in COVID-19. Libraries were prepared by immunoSEQ multiplex PCR; TCRdb keeps only in-frame clonotypes and omits some of them. Found here are some 220,000 clones, roughly 85% of them singletons; the top ten hold over 2%. Sequences were obtained from peripheral blood. These receptors were collected from a woman aged 70-85 years with COVID-19, enrolled during active disease.

This sequence joins TRBV5-4 and TRBJ1-6; 7 nucleotides align to TRBD1. V was pared by 4 bases and J by 7 bases, with 17 bases of the junction left unmatched. The CDR3 runs to 18 residues. Per the germline V gene, CDR1 is SGHNT and CDR2 is YYREEE (reference sequence). CDR3 region: CASSRDPGGGAWNSPLHF. CDR3 DNA: TGTGCCAGCAGCAGAGACCCTGGAGGGGGCGCGTGGAATTCACCCCTCCACTTT. Filled out from reference TRBV5-4 and TRBJ1-6, the complete variable domain reads ETGVTQSPTHLIKTRGQQVTLRCSSQSGHNTVSWYQQALGQGPQFIFQYYREEENGRGNFPPRFSGLQFPNYSSELNVNALELDDSALYLCASSRDPGGGAWNSPLHFGNGTRLTVT.

V usage is TRBV29-1 and J usage is TRBJ2-7; 7 positions agree with TRBD1. Germline loops: CDR1 SQVTM, CDR2 ANQGSEA. The CDR3 runs to 13 residues. The V gene end was trimmed by 3 bases and the J gene end by 5 bases; junction bases not matched to a gene: 7. CDR3 nucleotide sequence: TGCAGCGTTGATAGTGGACAGGTGCACGAGCAGTACTTC. Amino acid sequence: CSVDSGQVHEQYF.

This sequence joins TRBV30 and TRBJ2-7; TRBD2 aligns across 10 bases. Germline V gene lookup returns CDR1 GTSNPN and CDR2 SVGIG (reference sequence). Losses at the gene ends were 0 bases for V and 3 bases for J; bases not matched to a gene: 17. This CDR3 region has 19 residues. CDR3: CAWSVGVRTSGLGRYEQYF. The CDR3 DNA reads TGTGCCTGGAGTGTAGGGGTGCGGACTAGCGGTCTGGGTCGCTACGAGCAGTACTTC.

The chain employs TRBV5-1 and TRBJ2-2, with TRBD1 matching over 7 bases. The CDR3 contains 15 residues. V shed 3 bases and J 2 bases; nucleotides not matched to a gene: 4. Germline V lookup: CDR1 SGHRS, CDR2 YFSETQ. In DNA, the CDR3 is TGCGCCAGCAGCTCAGGACAGGCAAACACCGGGGAGCTGTTTTTT. Translation: CASSSGQANTGELFF.

This clone appeared a few times. The chain combines TRBV5-6 with TRBJ1-5; 8 bases match TRBD1. The CDR3 covers 16 residues. From germline, CDR1 is SGHDT and CDR2 YYEEEE. V lost 2 bases to trimming and J lost 6 bases; unmatched junction nucleotides: 10. The CDR3 region has the DNA TGTGCCAGCAGCTTCCGTCCAGGACAGGGAGGTCAGCCCCAGCATTTT. It is translated as CASSFRPGQGGQPQHF.

This clone was seen only once. The chain is built from TRBV3-1 (or the pseudogene TRBV3-2) and TRBJ2-5; TRBD2 aligns across 12 bases. The V gene end was trimmed by 3 bases and the J gene end by 1 base; junction bases not matched to a gene: 3. The CDR3 runs to 16 residues. Germline V CDR1 and CDR2: LGHDT, YNNKEL (reference sequence). DNA for the CDR3: TGTGCCAGCAGCCATCCGGGACTAGCGGGCCAAGAGACCCAGTACTTC. Its translation is CASSHPGLAGQETQYF.

V usage is TRBV7-6 and J usage is TRBJ2-3, with TRBD2 matching over 9 bases. This CDR3 comprises 13 residues. The ends lost 5 bases at V and 4 bases at J; junction bases unmatched: 1. CDR1 SGHVS and CDR2 FNYEAQ come from the germline V gene. The CDR3 coding sequence is TGTGCCAGCAGCGGCGGGGGGGCAGATACGCAGTATTTT. It encodes CASSGGGADTQYF.

This clone was observed a few times. The chain has TRBV11-2 and TRBJ1-1, with TRBD1 identical over 9 bases. After removal of 4 bases from V and 5 bases from J, the junction contained 8 bases not matched to a gene. CDR1 SGHAT and CDR2 FQNNGV come from the germline V gene. The CDR3 is 15 residues long. In DNA form, the CDR3 reads TGTGCCAGCAGCTACGTTTACAGGGGGCAGACTGAAGCTTTCTTT. It encodes CASSYVYRGQTEAFF.

This chain connects TRBV7-8 to TRBJ2-2, with 9 bases fitting TRBD2. Germline CDR1 is SGHVS and CDR2 is FQNEAQ. This CDR3 spans 15 amino acids. J lost 5 bases, V lost 2 bases, and 3 bases had no gene match. The chain's CDR3 is CASSLTSGFTGELFF. The DNA of the CDR3 is TGTGCCAGCAGCTTAACTAGCGGGTTTACCGGGGAGCTGTTTTTT.

This chain links TRBV6-5 with TRBJ2-7, with a weak D call TRBD1 (5 bases). In germline, CDR1 is MNHEY, CDR2 SVGAGI. Trimming left V 0 bases short and J 5 bases short, with 11 bases between. CDR3 length: 14 residues. The CDR3 sequence is CASSYSSRAHEQYF. The DNA of the CDR3 is TGTGCCAGCAGTTACTCGTCCAGGGCCCACGAGCAGTACTTC.

This CDR3 reads CASSSRGSQYF. The CDR3 region has the DNA TGTGCCAGCAGTTCCAGGGGGTCCCAGTACTTC. The genes are TRBV27 and TRBJ2-5; TRBD1 agrees at 7 bases. The junction had 2 bases not matched to a gene; V was cut back by 4 bases and J by 9 bases. The CDR3 has 11 amino acids. CDR1 MNHEY and CDR2 SMNVEV come from the germline V gene (reference sequence).

V and J are TRBV29-1 and TRBJ2-7, with 8 nucleotides matching TRBD2. V lost 4 bases and J lost 3; bases outside the gene matches: 17. CDR1 is SQVTM and CDR2 is ANQGSEA in the germline V gene. This CDR3 has 17 residues. This chain's CDR3 is CSVGVRLAGSSFYEQYF. CDR3 sequence (DNA): TGCAGCGTTGGGGTAAGGCTAGCGGGTTCGAGCTTCTACGAGCAGTACTTC.

The chain combines TRBV19 with TRBJ1-4; D unclear. Trimming shortened V by 10 bases and J by 4 bases, and 16 bases separated the two germline ends. Germline CDR1 is LNHDA and CDR2 is SQIVND (reference sequence). This CDR3 is built from 14 residues. The CDR3 protein is CATTGTDNNEKLFF. The DNA for the CDR3 is TGTGCCACCACGGGAACAGACAATAATGAAAAACTGTTTTTT. The full variable domain, in which reference TRBV19 and TRBJ1-4 provide the parts outside the CDR3, is DGGITQSPKYLFRKEGQNVTLSCEQNLNHDAMYWYRQDPGQGLRLIYYSQIVNDFQKGDIAEGYSVSREKKESFPLTVTSAQKNPTAFYLCATTGTDNNEKLFFGSGTQLSVL.

The chain couples TRBV19 to TRBJ2-2; D not certain. From germline, CDR1 is LNHDA and CDR2 SQIVND (reference sequence). There are 14 residues in the CDR3. The germline V and J ends were trimmed by 3 bases and 1 base, with 6 bases remaining between them. The chain's CDR3 is CASSIARNTGELFF. The CDR3, as DNA: TGTGCCAGTAGTATCGCCAGGAACACCGGGGAGCTGTTTTTT.

The chain couples TRBV24-1 to TRBJ2-2; D is undetermined. The germline CDR1 and CDR2 sequences are KGHDR and SFDVKD. The CDR3 is 14 residues long. The V end was cut by 6 bases, the J end by 1 base, with 8 bases between. The CDR3 protein is CATSMSGNTGELFF. CDR3 bases: TGTGCCACCAGTATGTCAGGGAACACCGGGGAGCTGTTTTTT.

This clone is a singleton in its sample. The V call is TRBV29-1, the J call TRBJ2-7, with 7 nucleotides matching TRBD1. CDR1 is SQVTM and CDR2 is ANQGSEA in the germline V gene. The J segment lost 6 bases and the V segment lost 6 bases, leaving 5 bases of the junction unmatched. The CDR3 is 11 residues long. The CDR3 loop reads CSVGDSREQYF. DNA for the CDR3: TGCAGCGTCGGGGACAGCCGCGAGCAGTACTTC.

The chain is built from TRBV11-3 and TRBJ1-4; a weak D match, TRBD1 (6 bases). Germline assignment: CDR1 SGHNT and CDR2 YENEEA. This CDR3 is built from 13 residues. The V gene lost 2 bases and the J gene lost 10 bases, with 11 bases spanning the gap. The CDR3 region is CASSLTGTGKLFF. The CDR3 nucleotides read TGTGCCAGCAGCTTAACAGGGACCGGAAAACTGTTTTTT. Full variable domain (remainder filled in from reference TRBV11-3 and TRBJ1-4): EAGVVQSPRYKIIEKKQPVAFWCNPISGHNTLYWYLQNLGQGPELLIRYENEEAVDDSQLPKDRFSAERLKGVDSTLKIQPAELGDSAVYLCASSLTGTGKLFFGSGTQLSVL.

V usage is TRBV7-3 and J usage is TRBJ1-1; 9 bases fit TRBD1. CDR1 is SGHTA, CDR2 FQGTGA, per germline. The trim removed 5 bases at V and 5 bases at J, leaving 6 bases unmatched. The CDR3 loop spans 14 amino acids. The CDR3 region is CASSPGQGRTEAFF. Written as DNA, the CDR3 is TGTGCCAGCAGCCCGGGACAGGGAAGGACTGAAGCTTTCTTT.